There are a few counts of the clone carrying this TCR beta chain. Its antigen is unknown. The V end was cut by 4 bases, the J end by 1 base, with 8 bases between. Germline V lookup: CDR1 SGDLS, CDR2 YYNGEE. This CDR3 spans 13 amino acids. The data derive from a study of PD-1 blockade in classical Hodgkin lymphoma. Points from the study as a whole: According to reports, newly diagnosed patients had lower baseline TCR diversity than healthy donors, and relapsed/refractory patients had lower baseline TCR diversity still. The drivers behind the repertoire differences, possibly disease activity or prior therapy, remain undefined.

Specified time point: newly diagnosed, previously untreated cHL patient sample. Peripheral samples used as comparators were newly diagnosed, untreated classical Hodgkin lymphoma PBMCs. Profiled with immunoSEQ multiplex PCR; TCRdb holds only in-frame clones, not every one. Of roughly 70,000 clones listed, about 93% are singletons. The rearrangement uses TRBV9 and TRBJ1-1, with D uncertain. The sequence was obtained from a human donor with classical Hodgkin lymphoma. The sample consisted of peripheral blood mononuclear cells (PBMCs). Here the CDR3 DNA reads TGTGCCAGCAGCATCCGGGAGAACACTGAAGCTTTCTTT. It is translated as CASSIRENTEAFF.